The entry below gives a single T cell receptor beta chain sequence along with its context. Here immunoSEQ multiplex PCR was the method, and the copy in TCRdb shows in-frame clones only, minus some. This sample carries under 90,000 clones, roughly 86% of them seen once, and the ten largest clones take around 0.94%. CDR1 and CDR2 (germline): KGHSH, LQKENI. The CDR3 totals 13 residues. Trimming pared 3 bases from V and 5 bases from J, leaving 8 bases between. The data belong to a study of OX40 agonist ivuxolimab in advanced cancers. Material: CD4+ or CD8+ T cells sorted from blood, obtained in a trial of the OX40 agonist ivuxolimab. The TCR was taken from an adult with an advanced solid tumor such as melanoma, head and neck, liver or kidney cancer. This chain links TRBV18 with TRBJ1-5; D uncertain. This CDR3 reads CASSPTIDQPQHF. The CDR3 DNA is TGTGCCAGCTCACCGACCATCGATCAGCCCCAGCATTTT.